This T cell receptor beta chain appears in the sequencing data of a study of response to subunit inactivated influenza vaccine. General study findings and limits: Only a handful of new T cells, the authors suggested, are recruited with each seasonal influenza vaccination.

V was trimmed by 4 bases and J by 10 bases, leaving 19 bases between them. Germline V gives CDR1 LGHDT, CDR2 YNNKEL (reference sequence). The CDR3 length is 14 residues. The table lists this clonotype with many counts. As yet, its antigen is unknown. One entry per CDR3 protein results from TCRdb running MiXCR on the RT-PCR reads. The sample has 450,000 to 600,000 distinct CDR3 sequences; about 7.6% are singletons. V gene TRBV3-1 combines with J gene TRBJ1-1, with TRBD1 as a possible D gene (6 bases). Sequenced here: PBMCs from blood, sampled roughly 24 months after vaccination. The clonotype comes from a man aged 50 to 69 who received an inactivated influenza vaccine. CDR3 residues: CASSPRFGGQGAFF. The CDR3 DNA reads as TGTGCCAGCAGCCCGCGGTTCGGGGGACAAGGAGCTTTCTTT.